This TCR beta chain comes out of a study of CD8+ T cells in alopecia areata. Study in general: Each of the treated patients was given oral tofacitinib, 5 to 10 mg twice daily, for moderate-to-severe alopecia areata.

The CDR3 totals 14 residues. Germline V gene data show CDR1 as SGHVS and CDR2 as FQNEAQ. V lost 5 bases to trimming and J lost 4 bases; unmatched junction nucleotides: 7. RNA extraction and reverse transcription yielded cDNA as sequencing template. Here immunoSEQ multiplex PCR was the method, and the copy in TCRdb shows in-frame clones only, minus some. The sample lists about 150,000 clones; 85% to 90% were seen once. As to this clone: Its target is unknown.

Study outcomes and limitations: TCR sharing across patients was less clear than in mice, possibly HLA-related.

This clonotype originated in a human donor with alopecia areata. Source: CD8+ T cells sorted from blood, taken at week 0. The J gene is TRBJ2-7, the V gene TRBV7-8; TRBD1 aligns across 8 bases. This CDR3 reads CASSLPGQEYEQYF. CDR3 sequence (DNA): TGTGCCAGCAGCCTCCCGGGACAGGAGTACGAGCAGTACTTC.